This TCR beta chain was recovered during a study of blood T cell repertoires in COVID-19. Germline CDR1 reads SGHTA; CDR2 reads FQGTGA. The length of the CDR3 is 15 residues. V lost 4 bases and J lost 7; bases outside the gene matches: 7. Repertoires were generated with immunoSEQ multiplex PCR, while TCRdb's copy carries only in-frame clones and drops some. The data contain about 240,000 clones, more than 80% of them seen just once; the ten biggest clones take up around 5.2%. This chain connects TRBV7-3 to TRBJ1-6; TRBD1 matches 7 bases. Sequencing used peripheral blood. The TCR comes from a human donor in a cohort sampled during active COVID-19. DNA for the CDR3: TGTGCCAGCAGCTACGGATCCAGGGGGAATTCACCCCTCCACTTT. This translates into CASSYGSRGNSPLHF.